This T cell receptor beta chain was retrieved from a study of cytomegalovirus exposure and HLA in healthy donors. About the study: Per a later analysis, the approximately 690 first-cohort and over 90 validation repertoires shared one platform. General observations from the study: Associated with cytomegalovirus, according to the listing, were 150 to 200 TCR beta chains. In vitro experiments confirmed that a few CMV-associated chains were specific for CMV antigens.

While the first cohort had fewer than 850 subjects, the donors belonged to the separate validation cohort of 100 to 150 subjects. A remark on this clone: Its target is unknown.

The assay was immunoSEQ multiplex PCR, and TCRdb's table has in-frame clones only and misses some. The sample lists some 150,000 clones; more than 75% were seen once. The V end was cut by 3 bases, the J end by 6 bases, with 3 bases between. Germline V gene data show CDR1 as SGHNT and CDR2 as YENEEA. CDR3 length: 11 amino acids. This TCR was recovered from a young man in good health and CMV-seronegative. The chain couples TRBV11-3 to TRBJ2-1; D uncertain. Sequenced input: PBMCs. The CDR3 region has the DNA TGTGCCAGCAGCTTCGGCAATGAGCAGTTCTTC. It yields the protein CASSFGNEQFF.